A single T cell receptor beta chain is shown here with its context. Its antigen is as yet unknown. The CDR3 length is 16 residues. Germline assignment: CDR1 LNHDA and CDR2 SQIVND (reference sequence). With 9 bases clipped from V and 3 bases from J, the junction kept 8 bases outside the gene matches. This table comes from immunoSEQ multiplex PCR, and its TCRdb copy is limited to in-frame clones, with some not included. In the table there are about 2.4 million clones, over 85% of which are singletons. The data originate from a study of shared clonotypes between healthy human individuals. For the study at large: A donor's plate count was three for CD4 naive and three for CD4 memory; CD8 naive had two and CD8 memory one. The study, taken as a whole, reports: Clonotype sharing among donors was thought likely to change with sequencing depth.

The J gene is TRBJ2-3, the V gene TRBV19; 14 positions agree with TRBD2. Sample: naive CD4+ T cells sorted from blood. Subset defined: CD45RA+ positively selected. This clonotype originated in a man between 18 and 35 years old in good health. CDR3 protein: CASRQTSGGATDTQYF. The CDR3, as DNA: TGTGCCAGCCGTCAGACTAGCGGGGGGGCGACAGATACGCAGTATTTT. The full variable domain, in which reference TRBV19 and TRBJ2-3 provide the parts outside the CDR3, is DGGITQSPKYLFRKEGQNVTLSCEQNLNHDAMYWYRQDPGQGLRLIYYSQIVNDFQKGDIAEGYSVSREKKESFPLTVTSAQKNPTAFYLCASRQTSGGATDTQYFGPGTRLTVL.